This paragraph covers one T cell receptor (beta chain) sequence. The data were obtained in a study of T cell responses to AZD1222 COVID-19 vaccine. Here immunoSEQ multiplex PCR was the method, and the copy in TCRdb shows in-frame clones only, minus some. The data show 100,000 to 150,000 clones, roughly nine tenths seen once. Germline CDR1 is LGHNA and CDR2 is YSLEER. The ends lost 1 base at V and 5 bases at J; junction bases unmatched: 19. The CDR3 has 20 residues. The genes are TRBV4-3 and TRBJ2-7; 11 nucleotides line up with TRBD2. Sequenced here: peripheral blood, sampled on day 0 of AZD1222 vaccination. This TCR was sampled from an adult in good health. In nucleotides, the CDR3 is TGCGCCAGCAGCCAAGCCCCCGGGACAATACTAGCGGGAGTTCAGCACGAGCAGTACTTC. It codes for CASSQAPGTILAGVQHEQYF.